The following is a T cell receptor beta chain sequence with its context. This specimen belongs to a study of shared clonotypes between healthy human individuals. This CDR3 spans 14 amino acids. Germline V gives CDR1 SGHRS, CDR2 YFSETQ. J was trimmed by 2 bases and V by 3 bases; bases with no gene match: 4. The assay was carried out at the deep level. Clones were read by immunoSEQ multiplex PCR, and TCRdb kept only the in-frame ones, dropping some. The top ten hold around 2% of the sample, which has hundreds of thousands of clones, roughly 72% seen once. The clonotype was recovered from a woman aged 25 to 39 in good health. The sequenced material came from memory CD4+ T cells sorted from blood. Stated subset: CD45RA-negative fraction. V and J are TRBV5-1 and TRBJ2-5, with 7 nucleotides matching TRBD1. CDR3 bases: TGCGCCAGCAGCTGGGGGACAGAGCAAGAGACCCAGTACTTC. Its protein is CASSWGTEQETQYF.